This T cell receptor beta chain was identified in a study of T cells in Graves' hyperthyroidism and ophthalmopathy. Amplified TCR beta CDR3 regions derived from RNA transcripts. Primed by the HTBI set, a first-round RT-PCR was run on the TCR CDR3. TCRdb itself ran the multiplex PCR reads through MiXCR, one entry per CDR3 protein. The sample yields roughly 420,000 distinct CDR3 sequences, 15% to 18% seen once. This CDR3 spans 15 amino acids. The germline V gene has CDR1 SGHAT and CDR2 FQNNGV. The V and J ends lost 1 base and 0 bases respectively, with 7 bases between them. The origin of this receptor is a young woman with Graves' hyperthyroidism. Sequences were obtained from blood. The chain joins TRBV11-2 to TRBJ1-5, with D unclear. CDR3 nucleotides: TGTGCCAGCAGCTTAGGTGCCCTTAGCAATCAGCCCCAGCATTTT. Protein: CASSLGALSNQPQHF.